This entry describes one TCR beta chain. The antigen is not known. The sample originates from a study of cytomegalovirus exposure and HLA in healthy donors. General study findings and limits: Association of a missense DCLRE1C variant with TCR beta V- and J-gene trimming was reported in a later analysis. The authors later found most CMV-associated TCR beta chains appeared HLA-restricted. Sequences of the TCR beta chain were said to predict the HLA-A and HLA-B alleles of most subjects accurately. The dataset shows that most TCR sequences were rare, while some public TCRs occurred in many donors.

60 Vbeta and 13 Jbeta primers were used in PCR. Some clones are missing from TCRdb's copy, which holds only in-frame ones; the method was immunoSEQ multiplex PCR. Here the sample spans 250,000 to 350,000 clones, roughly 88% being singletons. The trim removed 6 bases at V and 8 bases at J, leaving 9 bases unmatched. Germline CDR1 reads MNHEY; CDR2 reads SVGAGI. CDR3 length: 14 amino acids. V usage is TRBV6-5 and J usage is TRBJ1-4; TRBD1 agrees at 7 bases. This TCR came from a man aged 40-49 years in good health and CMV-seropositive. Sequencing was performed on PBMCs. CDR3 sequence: CASSPGTVAEKLFF. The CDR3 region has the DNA TGTGCCAGCAGCCCCGGGACAGTCGCCGAAAAACTGTTTTTT.